This T cell receptor beta chain is from a study of blood T cell repertoires in COVID-19. Study-wide background: The samples span acute and convalescent COVID-19 from the United States, Italy and Spain. T cells, B-cell-depleted T cells, or PBMCs supplied cDNA or gDNA.

This CDR3 has 15 amino acids. Looked up from germline, CDR1 is SGHAT and CDR2 is FQNNGV. J was trimmed by 8 bases and V by 5 bases; bases with no gene match: 8. Followed over time, Seattle patients had been enrolled while infection was active. As originally analysed: Amplified reference gene primers provided the basis for estimating nucleated cell counts. The method was immunoSEQ multiplex PCR; TCRdb's version includes in-frame clones alone and lacks a portion of them. The DNA was the basis for D and trimming; V, J and clone size are from that table. This sample has roughly 410,000 clones; 70% to 90% occur once, and the top ten carry roughly 1.6%.

The clonotype was recovered from a woman aged 40 to 50 with COVID-19, enrolled during active disease. The material sequenced was peripheral blood. This chain connects TRBV11-2 to TRBJ1-4; 10 positions agree with TRBD1. The CDR3 region is CASSPPWTGGEKLFF. The CDR3 DNA is TGTGCCAGCAGCCCCCCCTGGACAGGGGGGGAAAAACTGTTTTTT.